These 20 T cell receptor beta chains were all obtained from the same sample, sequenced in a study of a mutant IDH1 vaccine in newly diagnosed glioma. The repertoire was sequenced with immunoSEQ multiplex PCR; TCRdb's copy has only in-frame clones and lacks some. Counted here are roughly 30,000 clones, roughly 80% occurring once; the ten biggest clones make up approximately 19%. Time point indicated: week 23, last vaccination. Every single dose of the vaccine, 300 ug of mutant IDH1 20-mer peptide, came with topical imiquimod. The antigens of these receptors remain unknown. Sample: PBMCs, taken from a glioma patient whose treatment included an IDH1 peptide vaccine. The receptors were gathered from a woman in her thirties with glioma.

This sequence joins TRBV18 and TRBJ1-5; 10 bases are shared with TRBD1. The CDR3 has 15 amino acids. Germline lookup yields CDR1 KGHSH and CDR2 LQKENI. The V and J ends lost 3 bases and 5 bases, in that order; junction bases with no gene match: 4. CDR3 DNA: TGTGCCAGCTCACCGGGGACAGGGGAATATCAGCCCCAGCATTTT. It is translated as CASSPGTGEYQPQHF.

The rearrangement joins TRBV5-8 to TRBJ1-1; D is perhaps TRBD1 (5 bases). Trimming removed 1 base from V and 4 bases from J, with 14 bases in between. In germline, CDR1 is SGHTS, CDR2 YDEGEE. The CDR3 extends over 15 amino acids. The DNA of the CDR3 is TGTGCCAGCAGCTTGAATAGGGGCAAGGGCACTGAAGCTTTCTTT. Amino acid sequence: CASSLNRGKGTEAFF.

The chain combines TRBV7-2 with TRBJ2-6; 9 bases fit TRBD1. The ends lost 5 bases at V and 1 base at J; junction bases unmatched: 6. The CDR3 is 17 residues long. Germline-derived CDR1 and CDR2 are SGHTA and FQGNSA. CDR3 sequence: CASSRDRENSGANVLTF. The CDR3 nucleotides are TGTGCCAGCAGCCGGGACAGGGAGAATTCTGGGGCCAACGTCCTGACTTTC.

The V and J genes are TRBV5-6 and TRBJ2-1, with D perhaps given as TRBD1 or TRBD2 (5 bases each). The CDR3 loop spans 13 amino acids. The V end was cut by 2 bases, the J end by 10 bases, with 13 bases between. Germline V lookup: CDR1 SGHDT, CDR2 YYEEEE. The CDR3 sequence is CASSLTGPGEQFF. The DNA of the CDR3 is TGTGCCAGCAGCTTAACGGGGCCGGGGGAGCAGTTCTTC. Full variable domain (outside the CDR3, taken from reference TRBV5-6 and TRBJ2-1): DAGVTQSPTHLIKTRGQQVTLRCSPKSGHDTVSWYQQALGQGPQFIFQYYEEEERQRGNFPDRFSGHQFPNYSSELNVNALLLGDSALYLCASSLTGPGEQFFGPGTRLTVL.

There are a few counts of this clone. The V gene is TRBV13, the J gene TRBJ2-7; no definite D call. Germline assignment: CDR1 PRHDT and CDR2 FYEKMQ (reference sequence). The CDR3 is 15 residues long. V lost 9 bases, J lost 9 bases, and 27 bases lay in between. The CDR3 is CASSPPLLGPELQYF. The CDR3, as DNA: TGTGCCAGTAGTCCACCCCTTTTAGGGCCCGAGTTGCAGTACTTC.

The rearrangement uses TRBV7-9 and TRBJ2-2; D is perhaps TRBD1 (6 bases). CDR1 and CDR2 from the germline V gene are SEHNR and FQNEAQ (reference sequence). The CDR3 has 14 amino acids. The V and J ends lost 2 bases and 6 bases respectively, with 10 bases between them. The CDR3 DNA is TGTGCCAGCAGCTTAAGGGACATCGCCGGGGAGCTGTTTTTT. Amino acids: CASSLRDIAGELFF.

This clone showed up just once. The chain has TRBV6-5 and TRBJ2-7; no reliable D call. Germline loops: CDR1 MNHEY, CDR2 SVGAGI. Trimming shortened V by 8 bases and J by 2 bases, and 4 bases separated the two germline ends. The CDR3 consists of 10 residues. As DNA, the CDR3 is TGTGCCAGCGGCACCTACGAGCAGTACTTC. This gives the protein CASGTYEQYF.

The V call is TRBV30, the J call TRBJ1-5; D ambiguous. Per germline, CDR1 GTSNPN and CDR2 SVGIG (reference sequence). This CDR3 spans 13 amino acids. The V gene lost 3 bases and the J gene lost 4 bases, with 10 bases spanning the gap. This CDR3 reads CAWSASTNQPQHF. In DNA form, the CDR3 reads TGTGCCTGGAGCGCCAGTACAAATCAGCCCCAGCATTTT.

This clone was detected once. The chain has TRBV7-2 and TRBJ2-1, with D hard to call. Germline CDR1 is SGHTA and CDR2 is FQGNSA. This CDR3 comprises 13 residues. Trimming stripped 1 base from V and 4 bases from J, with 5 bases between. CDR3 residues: CASSLVGYNEQFF. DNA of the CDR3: TGTGCCAGCAGCTTAGTAGGATACAATGAGCAGTTCTTC.

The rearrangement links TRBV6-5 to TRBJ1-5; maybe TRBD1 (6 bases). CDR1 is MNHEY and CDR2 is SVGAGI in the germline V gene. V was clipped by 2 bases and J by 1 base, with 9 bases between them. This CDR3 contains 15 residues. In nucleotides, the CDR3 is TGTGCCAGCAGTTACAGGGGGATGAGCAATCAGCCCCAGCATTTT. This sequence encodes CASSYRGMSNQPQHF.

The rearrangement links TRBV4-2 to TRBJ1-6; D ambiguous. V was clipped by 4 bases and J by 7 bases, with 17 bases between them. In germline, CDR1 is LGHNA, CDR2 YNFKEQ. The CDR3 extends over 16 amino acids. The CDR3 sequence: CASSPSRTDRNSPLHF. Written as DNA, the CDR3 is TGTGCCAGCAGCCCTTCACGTACAGACCGAAATTCACCCCTCCACTTT.

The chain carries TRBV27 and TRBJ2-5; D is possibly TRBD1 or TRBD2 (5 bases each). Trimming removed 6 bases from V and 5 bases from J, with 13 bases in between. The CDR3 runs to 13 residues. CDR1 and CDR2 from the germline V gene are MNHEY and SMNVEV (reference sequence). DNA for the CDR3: TGTGCCAGCAGACAGGACGGGGCCGAGACCCAGTACTTC. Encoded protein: CASRQDGAETQYF.

The CDR3 DNA reads TGCGCCAGCAGTCCTTGGACAGGGGGGAGAGGAAACACCATATATTTT. It is translated as CASSPWTGGRGNTIYF. V is TRBV5-1 and J is TRBJ1-3; 10 positions agree with TRBD1. The CDR3 is 16 amino acids. The germline CDR1 and CDR2 sequences are SGHRS and YFSETQ. After removal of 5 bases from V and 4 bases from J, the junction contained 9 bases not matched to a gene.

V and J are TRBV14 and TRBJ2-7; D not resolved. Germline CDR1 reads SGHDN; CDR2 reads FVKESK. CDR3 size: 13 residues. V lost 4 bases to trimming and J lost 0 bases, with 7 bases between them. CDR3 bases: TGTGCCAGCAGCCCTGGATTCTCCTACGAGCAGTACTTC. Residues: CASSPGFSYEQYF.

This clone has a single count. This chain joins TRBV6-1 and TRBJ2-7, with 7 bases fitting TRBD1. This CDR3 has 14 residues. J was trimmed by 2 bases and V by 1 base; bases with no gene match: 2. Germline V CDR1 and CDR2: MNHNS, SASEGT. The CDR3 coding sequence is TGTGCCAGCAGTGAAGTAGGGGGCCCCTACGAGCAGTACTTC. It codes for CASSEVGGPYEQYF.

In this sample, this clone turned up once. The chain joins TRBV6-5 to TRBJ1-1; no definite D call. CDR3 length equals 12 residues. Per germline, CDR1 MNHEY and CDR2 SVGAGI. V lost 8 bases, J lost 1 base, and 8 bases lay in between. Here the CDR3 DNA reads TGTGCCAGCTCCAAGCCGAACACTGAAGCTTTCTTT. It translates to CASSKPNTEAFF.

CDR3 sequence reads: CASSWYRAYEQYF. The CDR3 DNA follows: TGTGCCAGCAGCTGGTACAGGGCGTACGAGCAGTACTTC. V usage is TRBV5-6 and J usage is TRBJ2-7; the D gene is possibly TRBD1 (6 bases). The germline V gene has CDR1 SGHDT and CDR2 YYEEEE. The V and J ends lost 3 bases and 4 bases respectively, with 11 bases between them. The CDR3 totals 13 residues.

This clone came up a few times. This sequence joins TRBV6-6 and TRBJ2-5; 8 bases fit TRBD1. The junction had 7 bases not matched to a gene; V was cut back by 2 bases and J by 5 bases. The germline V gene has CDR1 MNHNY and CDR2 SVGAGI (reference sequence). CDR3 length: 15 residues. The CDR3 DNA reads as TGTGCCAGCAGTTACCCCCAGGGGGCGAGGGAGACCCAGTACTTC. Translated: CASSYPQGARETQYF.

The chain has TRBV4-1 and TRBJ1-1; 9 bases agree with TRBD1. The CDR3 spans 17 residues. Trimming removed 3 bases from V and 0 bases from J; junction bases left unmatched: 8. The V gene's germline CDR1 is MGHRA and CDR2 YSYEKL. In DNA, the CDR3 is TGCGCCAGCAGCCATAAGGGACAGGGCCCCATGAACACTGAAGCTTTCTTT. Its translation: CASSHKGQGPMNTEAFF.

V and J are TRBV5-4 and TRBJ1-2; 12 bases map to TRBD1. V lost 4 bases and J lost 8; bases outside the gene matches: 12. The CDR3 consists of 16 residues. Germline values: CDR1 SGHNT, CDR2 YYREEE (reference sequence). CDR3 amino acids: CASSEAPGQGAGGYTF. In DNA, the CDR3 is TGTGCCAGCAGCGAAGCACCGGGACAGGGGGCCGGGGGCTACACCTTC.